The rows below give T cell receptor beta chains drawn from one sample of a study of OX40 agonist ivuxolimab in advanced cancers. Data came from immunoSEQ multiplex PCR; TCRdb stores just in-frame clones and leaves some out. The sample lists roughly 75,000 clones, around nine tenths seen once, with roughly 13% in the top ten. Here the sequenced sample was CD4+ or CD8+ T cells sorted from blood, taken in a trial of the OX40 agonist ivuxolimab. All receptors derive from an adult with an advanced solid tumor such as melanoma, head and neck, liver or kidney cancer. Both conserved end residues are part of each CDR3. A D gene is named only where the DNA matches it firmly. Clone size appears in some rows only: once, few, many, or a class for an expanded clone.

clone size	V gene	D gene	J gene	CDR3 DNA	CDR3 protein
.	TRBV28	.	TRBJ2-3	TGTGCCAGCTCAGCGGAAGATACGCAGTATTTT	CASSAEDTQYF
.	TRBV30	TRBD1	TRBJ2-7	TGTGCCTGGAGTCCCGGGACAGCGGACGAGCAGTACTTC	CAWSPGTADEQYF
.	TRBV27	.	TRBJ2-7	TGTGCCAGCAGTTTTCCCGGCACCCACGAGCAGTACTTC	CASSFPGTHEQYF
.	TRBV7-6	.	TRBJ2-5	TGTGCCAGCAGCTTAACGGGCGACCGGGAGACCCAGTACTTC	CASSLTGDRETQYF
.	TRBV4-1	TRBD2	TRBJ2-1	TGCGCCAGCAGCCAAGATTCCGCACTAGCGGGTGTACTCTCTGACAATGAGCAGTTCTTC	CASSQDSALAGVLSDNEQFF
.	TRBV30	.	TRBJ2-1	TGTGCCTGGAGTGACCGGGAGCGGTATAAGTTCTTC	CAWSDRERYKFF
once	TRBV6-5	.	TRBJ2-7	TGTGCCAGCAGTTACTCTCGGGAGCCGTCCTACGAGCAGTACTTC	CASSYSREPSYEQYF
.	TRBV6-5	TRBD1	TRBJ2-3	TGTGCCAGCAGTTGGCAGGGGGCCCCAGATACGCAGTATTTT	CASSWQGAPDTQYF
.	TRBV7-2	TRBD2	TRBJ2-5	TGTGCCAGCAGCTTAGAACTAGCGGGAGAGGAGACCCAGTACTTC	CASSLELAGEETQYF
once	TRBV5-6	.	TRBJ1-2	TGTGCCAGCAGCTTGGAGAGGGGCCCCCATGGCTACACCTTC	CASSLERGPHGYTF
once	TRBV29-1	.	TRBJ2-1	TGCAGCGTTGTCCTAAGAGAGCAGTTCTTC	CSVVLREQFF
.	TRBV27	.	TRBJ1-1	TGTGCCAGCAGTTTATATGGCAGGAACACTGAAGCTTTCTTT	CASSLYGRNTEAFF
.	TRBV7-9	.	TRBJ1-2	TGTGCCAGCAGCTTAGTAGGTAGCAGCAACTATGGCTACACCTTC	CASSLVGSSNYGYTF
.	TRBV2	.	TRBJ2-7	TGTGCCGCACAGGGTTCCTACGAGCAGTACTTC	CAAQGSYEQYF
.	TRBV13	TRBD2	TRBJ2-7	TGTGCCAGCACCCCGGGACTAGCTGCCTACGAGCAGTACTTC	CASTPGLAAYEQYF
.	TRBV7-9	.	TRBJ2-1	TGTGCCAGCAGCTTTATGGAATACAATGAGCAGTTCTTC	CASSFMEYNEQFF
.	TRBV9	TRBD2	TRBJ2-5	TGTGCCAGCAGCGTGGGGACTAGCTTGCGGGAGACCCAGTACTTC	CASSVGTSLRETQYF
.	TRBV6-1	TRBD1	TRBJ2-7	TGTGCCAGCAGGGACAGGGGGCACTACGAGCAGTACTTC	CASRDRGHYEQYF